One and the same sample provided the 11 T cell receptor beta chains below, sequenced in a study of blood T cell repertoires in COVID-19 (TCRdb year 2020). The method was the immunoSEQ multiplex PCR assay. TCRdb's version of the immuneACCESS table is confined to in-frame rearrangements and falls short of the full clone set. An unresolved V gene accounts for under half of the shortfall where checked; the remainder is of unknown origin. This sample holds fewer than 50,000 clones; 70% to 90% were observed only once. Of the sample, 4.8% is held by the ten largest clones. Sequencing was performed on peripheral blood. The receptors were sampled from a man in his fifties with active COVID-19.

This rearrangement joins TRBV7-8 to TRBJ2-1, with TRBD1 matching over 8 bases. Germline-derived CDR1 and CDR2 are SGHVS and FQNEAQ. The CDR3 spans 17 residues. The junction had 18 bases not matched to a gene; V was cut back by 5 bases and J by 9 bases. CDR3 nucleotides: TGTGCCAGCAGCCGAGGACAGGGTCGTGTGTCGGGTGGTGAGCAGTTCTTC. Translating gives CASSRGQGRVSGGEQFF.

The V and J genes are TRBV4-3 and TRBJ2-2, with 11 bases identical to TRBD1. With V trimmed by 3 bases and J by 5 bases, 8 bases remained unmatched. CDR1 and CDR2 from the germline V gene are LGHNA and YSLEER. The CDR3 totals 17 residues. The CDR3 here is CASSHPGTGGFTGELFF. In DNA, the CDR3 is TGCGCCAGCAGCCACCCCGGGACAGGGGGATTTACCGGGGAGCTGTTTTTT.

The gene calls are TRBV27 and TRBJ2-7; 8 nucleotides line up with TRBD2. The CDR3 has 15 residues. The germline V gene has CDR1 MNHEY and CDR2 SMNVEV (reference sequence). The V and J ends lost 3 bases and 2 bases, in that order; junction bases with no gene match: 6. The CDR3 sequence: CASSFWRGDPYEQYF. The CDR3 region has the DNA TGTGCCAGCAGTTTTTGGCGGGGGGACCCCTACGAGCAGTACTTC.

The CDR3 region is CASSSGTSKYEQYF. In nucleotides, the CDR3 is TGTGCCAGCAGCTCCGGGACTAGCAAGTACGAGCAGTACTTC. The chain is built from TRBV2 and TRBJ2-7; TRBD2 agrees at 9 bases. Germline CDR1 reads SNHLY; CDR2 reads FYNNEI. V was clipped by 6 bases and J by 4 bases; unmatched bases: 7. There are 14 residues in the CDR3.

This chain uses TRBV3-1 (or the pseudogene TRBV3-2) with TRBJ2-7; 8 bases match TRBD1. The CDR3 has 16 amino acids. V trimming: 3 bases; J trimming: 3 bases; junction bases outside the gene matches: 10. Germline-derived CDR1 and CDR2 are LGHDT and YNNKEL (reference sequence). The CDR3 sequence: CASSHGGTGGFYEQYF. The CDR3 nucleotides are TGTGCCAGCAGCCATGGCGGGACAGGTGGATTCTACGAGCAGTACTTC.

This chain uses TRBV5-6 with TRBJ1-4, with D uncertain. V gave up 0 bases and J gave up 4 bases, with 7 bases separating them. Germline V gene sequence: CDR1 SGHDT, CDR2 YYEEEE. The CDR3 is 14 amino acids. CDR3 region: CASSLGGDNEKLFF. The CDR3 DNA reads TGTGCCAGCAGCTTGGGGGGAGATAATGAAAAACTGTTTTTT.

The V and J genes are TRBV9 and TRBJ1-4; 8 positions match TRBD1. Germline-derived CDR1 and CDR2 are SGDLS and YYNGEE. The CDR3 runs to 15 residues. Trimming at V came to 4 bases and at J to 8 bases, leaving 10 bases not matched to a gene. CDR3: CASSQVAGGEEKLFF. The DNA for the CDR3 is TGTGCCAGCAGCCAGGTGGCAGGGGGCGAGGAAAAACTGTTTTTT.

This clone was observed a few times. The chain carries TRBV6-2 or TRBV6-3 and TRBJ1-2; TRBD1 matches 10 bases. With 3 bases clipped from V and 14 bases from J, the junction kept 9 bases outside the gene matches. The germline gives CDR1 MNHEY, CDR2 SVGEGT. The CDR3 runs 13 residues. The CDR3 bases are TGTGCCAGCAGTTATCCCAACGACAGGGGGCATACCTTC. Protein sequence: CASSYPNDRGHTF.

This chain connects TRBV7-5 to TRBJ1-1; the D segment call TRBD1 is taken from the table without a DNA check. TRBV7-5 is classified as a pseudogene. This CDR3 comprises 15 residues. In nucleotides, the CDR3 is TGTGTCAGAAGCTCCCCAACCGGGACACTGACTGAAGCTTTCTTT. Encoded protein: CVRSSPTGTLTEAFF.

V gene TRBV27 combines with J gene TRBJ2-7; D is ambiguous. The V and J ends lost 3 bases and 1 base respectively, with 7 bases between them. The CDR3 contains 13 residues. The germline gives CDR1 MNHEY, CDR2 SMNVEV (reference sequence). The CDR3 DNA sequence: TGTGCCAGCAGTTTGCAGGCTTCCTACGAGCAGTACTTC. As protein: CASSLQASYEQYF.

This clone was observed once. V and J are TRBV24-1 and TRBJ1-1; 8 bases are a match to TRBD1. This CDR3 has 13 amino acids. V lost 7 bases to trimming and J lost 1 base; unmatched junction nucleotides: 1. The V gene's germline CDR1 is KGHDR and CDR2 SFDVKD. This CDR3 reads CATRGTGNTEAFF. CDR3 in DNA: TGTGCCACCAGAGGGACAGGGAACACTGAAGCTTTCTTT.